The rows below give T cell receptor beta chains drawn from one sample of a study of cytomegalovirus exposure and HLA in healthy donors. Generated by immunoSEQ multiplex PCR, the TCRdb table keeps only in-frame clones and is missing some. The sample contains 60,000 to 90,000 clones, roughly 80% of which appear only once. The specimen sequenced was PBMCs. These receptors were collected from a man aged 25 to 45 in good health and CMV-seronegative. Both conserved end residues are part of each CDR3. A D gene is named only where the DNA matches it firmly. Where a row states a size, it is once, few, many or the class of an expanded clone; other rows omit it.

clone size	V gene	D gene	J gene	CDR3 DNA	CDR3 protein
once	TRBV4-3	.	TRBJ2-1	TGCGCCAGCAGCCCCTTCCCGGGCGGGGGCTATGAGCAGTTCTTC	CASSPFPGGGYEQFF
.	TRBV19	.	TRBJ1-2	TGTGCCGCAGGGGACGGCTATGGCTACACCTTC	CAAGDGYGYTF
.	TRBV7-3	.	TRBJ1-1	TGTGCCAGCAGCGGCCTCGGCGGGGGCACTGAAGCTTTCTTT	CASSGLGGGTEAFF
.	TRBV7-8	TRBD1	TRBJ2-6	TGTGCCAGCAGCGGGACAGGGGGTTACTCTGGGGCCAACGTCCTGACTTTC	CASSGTGGYSGANVLTF
.	TRBV13	.	TRBJ2-6	TGTGCCAGCAGCTCCGGACGGCGGACAAACTCTGGGGCCAACGTCCTGACTTTC	CASSSGRRTNSGANVLTF
once	TRBV2	TRBD2	TRBJ2-5	TGTGCCAGCAAGCCGCCTGACGGGACTAGCGGGGGGGCTGAAGAGACCCAGTACTTC	CASKPPDGTSGGAEETQYF
once	TRBV5-6	.	TRBJ1-2	TGTGCCAGCAGCTTGGGTCCGAGCTATGGCTACACCTTC	CASSLGPSYGYTF
.	TRBV7-2	.	TRBJ2-7	TGTGCCAGCAGCTTAGCGCCTCTAGACAGCTACGAGCAGTACTTC	CASSLAPLDSYEQYF
.	TRBV14	.	TRBJ1-5	TGTGCCAGCAGCCAAAAAACTCAACGGAGAAATCAGCCCCAGCATTTT	CASSQKTQRRNQPQHF
.	TRBV6-4	TRBD2	TRBJ2-3	TGTGCCAGCAGTGAGGGGACTAGCGGCACAGATACGCAGTATTTT	CASSEGTSGTDTQYF
few	TRBV5-8	TRBD1	TRBJ1-4	TGTGCCAGCAGCCCGGGACAGGGTGCAACTAATGAAAAACTGTTTTTT	CASSPGQGATNEKLFF
.	TRBV6-1	.	TRBJ1-5	TGTGCCACGACCCGTCGGGGGGCCAACCAGCCCCAGCATTTT	CATTRRGANQPQHF
.	TRBV19	.	TRBJ2-5	TGTGCCAGTAGTATGCTACTGGAAGAGACCCAGTACTTC	CASSMLLEETQYF
once	TRBV5-4	.	TRBJ2-3	TGTGCCAGCAGCAGGAGCGGGAGCACAGATACGCAGTATTTT	CASSRSGSTDTQYF
.	TRBV5-1	TRBD1	TRBJ2-7	TGCGCCAGCAGCTACCCGACGGAAAGGGGACAGGGGGCCTTCACCTACGAGCAGTACTTC	CASSYPTERGQGAFTYEQYF
once	TRBV6-5	TRBD1	TRBJ1-2	TGTGCCAGCAGTTACACAGGGGAAAAGGTCGGCTACACCTTC	CASSYTGEKVGYTF
.	TRBV10-3	.	TRBJ2-3	TGTGCCATCAGTGAGTTCCATAGTAGGAGGGGCACAGATACGCAGTATTTT	CAISEFHSRRGTDTQYF
.	TRBV19	TRBD1	TRBJ1-2	TGTGCCAGTAGTATAGATCGACCGGGACAGGGATATGGCTACACCTTC	CASSIDRPGQGYGYTF
.	TRBV4-2	TRBD2	TRBJ2-1	TGTGCCAGCAGCCAAGAGCTACTAGCGATTATCAATGAGCAGTTCTTC	CASSQELLAIINEQFF
.	TRBV6-5	.	TRBJ1-5	TGTGCCAGCAGTTACTCAGTGAGTCAGCCCCAGCATTTT	CASSYSVSQPQHF
.	TRBV7-6	TRBD1	TRBJ1-2	TGTGCCAGCAGCGATACAAAAAACAGGGGCGGCTATGGCTACACCTTC	CASSDTKNRGGYGYTF
.	TRBV25-1	TRBD1	TRBJ2-5	TGTGCCAGCAGTAATACAGGGGTTCTGGAGACCCAGTACTTC	CASSNTGVLETQYF
.	TRBV18	TRBD1	TRBJ1-1	TGTGCCAGCTCACCCTCGACAGGGCCCACTGAAGCTTTCTTT	CASSPSTGPTEAFF
.	TRBV7-2	TRBD1	TRBJ2-1	TGTGCCAGCAGCCACGAGCAGGGGGTCTACAATGAGCAGTTCTTC	CASSHEQGVYNEQFF
.	TRBV5-8	.	TRBJ1-3	TGTGCCAGCAGCTTGGGACAGAACTCTGGAAACACCATATATTTT	CASSLGQNSGNTIYF
.	TRBV10-3	TRBD1	TRBJ1-6	TGTGCCATCAGTGGGGGACAGGGGCTAAATTCACCCCTCCACTTT	CAISGGQGLNSPLHF
few	TRBV7-6	TRBD1	TRBJ2-1	TGTGCCAGCTCACAGGGGGCGTCGAACAATGAGCAGTTCTTC	CASSQGASNNEQFF
.	TRBV25-1	.	TRBJ2-3	TGTGCCAGCATGGCAGGGGCAGATACGCAGTATTTT	CASMAGADTQYF
.	TRBV5-1	TRBD2	TRBJ2-7	TGCGCCAGCAGACCGGGACTAGCGGCCTACGAGCAGTACTTC	CASRPGLAAYEQYF
.	TRBV4-2	.	TRBJ2-3	TGTGCCAGCAGCCAAGACACCTATGCGAGAGTTACGCAGTATTTT	CASSQDTYARVTQYF
once	TRBV18	TRBD1	TRBJ1-1	TGTGCCAGCTCACCCCCGGGACAGGGTATGGCTTTCTTT	CASSPPGQGMAFF
.	TRBV9	.	TRBJ1-2	TGTGCCAGCAGCGTAGGGGGCGCTAACTATGGCTACACCTTC	CASSVGGANYGYTF
.	TRBV29-1	TRBD2	TRBJ2-7	TGCAGCGTTGAAGTTAGCGGGGGGGACTACGAGCAGTACTTC	CSVEVSGGDYEQYF
.	TRBV6-5	.	TRBJ1-4	TGTGCCAGCAGTTACGTCTACAGTGCAACTAATGAAAAACTGTTTTTT	CASSYVYSATNEKLFF
.	TRBV6-1	.	TRBJ1-2	TGTGCCAGCAGTCCTGGACTCTATGGCTACACCTTC	CASSPGLYGYTF
.	TRBV4-3	.	TRBJ2-7	TGCGCCAGCAGCCCTCGGAACAGGGCCAGGGGAGAGCAGTACTTC	CASSPRNRARGEQYF
.	TRBV7-9	TRBD1	TRBJ2-2	TGTGCCAGCAGCTCTTATTCATGGAAACAGGGGTTCACCGGGGAGCTGTTTTTT	CASSSYSWKQGFTGELFF
.	TRBV2	.	TRBJ1-5	TGTGCCAGCAGGACACAGGGACGGGGCAATCAGCCCCAGCATTTT	CASRTQGRGNQPQHF
.	TRBV18	TRBD1	TRBJ2-5	TGTGCCAGCTCACTTTCTAAGGGACAGGGAACGGTGACCCAGTACTTC	CASSLSKGQGTVTQYF
.	TRBV7-8	.	TRBJ1-1	TGTGCCAGCAGTGGTGGGCGTGTGAACACTGAAGCTTTCTTT	CASSGGRVNTEAFF
.	TRBV28	.	TRBJ2-7	TGTGCCAGCAGTCCTTCGGTCCGGGGGTACGAGCAGTACTTC	CASSPSVRGYEQYF
.	TRBV7-2	.	TRBJ1-6	TGTGCCAGCAGCCTCCTTAATTCACCCCTCCACTTT	CASSLLNSPLHF
.	TRBV27	TRBD2	TRBJ2-3	TGTGCCAGCACCACTAGCGGGGGGTACACAGATACGCAGTATTTT	CASTTSGGYTDTQYF
.	TRBV19	TRBD2	TRBJ2-3	TGTGCCAGTAGTAAACTAGCGGCACAGACCCAGTCAGATACGCAGTATTTT	CASSKLAAQTQSDTQYF
.	TRBV12-5	TRBD2	TRBJ2-1	TGTGCTAGTGGTTTGGTACTGGCTAGCGGGAGGGTCTACAATGAGCAGTTCTTC	CASGLVLASGRVYNEQFF
once	TRBV4-1	.	TRBJ1-1	TGCGCCAGCAGCCGGGGGCGGCTCACTGAAGCTTTCTTT	CASSRGRLTEAFF
.	TRBV5-5	TRBD1	TRBJ1-1	TGTGCCAGCAGCCGGGACAGGGAGGACACTGAAGCTTTCTTT	CASSRDREDTEAFF
few	TRBV7-9	TRBD2	TRBJ2-7	TGTGCCAGCAGCTTAGTTATCGGGAGGGAGCAGTACTTC	CASSLVIGREQYF